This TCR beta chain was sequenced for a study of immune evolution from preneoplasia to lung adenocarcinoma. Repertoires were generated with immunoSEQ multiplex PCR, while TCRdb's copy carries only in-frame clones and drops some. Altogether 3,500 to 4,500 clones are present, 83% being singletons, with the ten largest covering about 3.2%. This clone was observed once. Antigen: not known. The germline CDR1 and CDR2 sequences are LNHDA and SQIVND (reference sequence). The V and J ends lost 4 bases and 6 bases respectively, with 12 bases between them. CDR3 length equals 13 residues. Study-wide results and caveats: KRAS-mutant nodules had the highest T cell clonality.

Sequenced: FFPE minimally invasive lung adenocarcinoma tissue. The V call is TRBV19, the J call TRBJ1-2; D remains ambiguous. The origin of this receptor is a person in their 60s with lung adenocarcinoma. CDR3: CASSKGQADGYTF. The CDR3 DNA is TGTGCCAGTAGTAAGGGCCAGGCAGATGGCTACACCTTC.